These 27 T cell receptor beta chains originate from one sample sequenced in a study of T cell clones after liver transplantation. TCRdb's copy holds only in-frame clones and misses some; the assay was immunoSEQ multiplex PCR. The sample yields about 71,000 clones, 80% seen once. The sample here was CD4+ T cells from blood, taken 12 months after liver transplant. The receptors stem from a human patient who received a liver transplant. Some T cells may be supplied by the graft donor.

The DNA for the CDR3 is TGCGCCAGCAGCTTGGGGGCAGCGGTTAACACCGGGGAGCTGTTTTTT. It yields the protein CASSLGAAVNTGELFF. The chain couples TRBV5-1 to TRBJ2-2, with D perhaps matching TRBD2 (5 bases). The CDR3 runs 16 residues. Germline assignment: CDR1 SGHRS and CDR2 YFSETQ. V lost 0 bases and J 2 bases, leaving 11 bases between the germline ends.

The chain recombines TRBV7-3 with TRBJ2-2, with no clear D. V was trimmed by 2 bases and J by 6 bases, leaving 4 bases between them. The CDR3 spans 12 residues. Germline CDR1 and CDR2: SGHTA and FQGTGA. The CDR3 loop is CASSLGPGELFF. The CDR3 nucleotides are TGTGCCAGCAGCTTAGGGCCCGGGGAGCTGTTTTTT.

The chain has TRBV6-1 and TRBJ1-3; no firm D call. This CDR3 spans 16 amino acids. Per the germline V gene, CDR1 is MNHNS and CDR2 is SASEGT. The V and J ends lost 1 base and 0 bases respectively, with 10 bases between them. CDR3 amino acids: CASSEVGVTSGNTIYF. CDR3 DNA: TGTGCCAGCAGTGAAGTCGGGGTAACCTCTGGAAACACCATATATTTT.

The table lists this clone with a few counts. The chain links TRBV7-2 to TRBJ1-2, with 8 bases fitting TRBD1. CDR1 and CDR2 (germline): SGHTA, FQGNSA. After removal of 5 bases from V and 8 bases from J, the junction contained 16 bases not matched to a gene. The CDR3 has 16 residues. For the CDR3, the DNA is TGTGCCAGCAGCATAACCCCCCCCGGACAGGGCCGCGGCTACACCTTC. Protein product: CASSITPPGQGRGYTF.

This chain connects TRBV2 to TRBJ2-5; a weak D match, TRBD2 (6 bases). Deletions cut 6 bases from V and 6 bases from J, with 11 bases between. This CDR3 is 12 amino acids long. The germline CDR1 and CDR2 sequences are SNHLY and FYNNEI. The CDR3 DNA sequence: TGTGCCAGCAGGGGGACTGTCCAGACCCAGTACTTC. It is translated as CASRGTVQTQYF.

The chain employs TRBV5-1 and TRBJ2-7; D not certain. The germline V gene has CDR1 SGHRS and CDR2 YFSETQ. V lost 6 bases and J lost 0, with 16 bases in between. The CDR3 totals 15 residues. The CDR3 region has the DNA TGCGCCAGCATGCTGGGCGTCTCGTCCTCCTACGAGCAGTACTTC. Translation gives CASMLGVSSSYEQYF.

This clone has only one observation. The chain uses TRBV28 and TRBJ2-1; 12 nucleotides agree with TRBD2. CDR1 is MDHEN, CDR2 SYDVKM, per germline. V gave up 2 bases and J gave up 12 bases; unmatched junction bases: 5. The CDR3 is 14 amino acids. CDR3 sequence reads: CASSLTSGRKAQFF. The CDR3, as DNA: TGTGCCAGCAGTTTAACTAGCGGGAGGAAGGCGCAGTTCTTC.

This CDR3 reads CASRQVADFYNEQFF. The CDR3 coding sequence is TGTGCCAGCAGGCAAGTAGCGGATTTCTACAATGAGCAGTTCTTC. The chain employs TRBV6-8 and TRBJ2-1; the D gene is possibly TRBD2 (6 bases). The ends were cut back, 6 bases at V and 3 bases at J, with 15 bases in the middle. CDR3 length: 15 residues. The germline gives CDR1 MNHGY, CDR2 SAAAGT.

The rearrangement joins TRBV28 to TRBJ1-2; D is possibly TRBD1 (5 bases). The CDR3 runs to 14 residues. Germline V gene lookup returns CDR1 MDHEN and CDR2 SYDVKM. V lost 3 bases to trimming and J lost 8 bases, with 16 bases between them. This CDR3 is CASSFGRAGRGYTF. The DNA for the CDR3 is TGTGCCAGCAGTTTTGGTCGGGCAGGGCGAGGCTACACCTTC.

This clone was detected once. This chain joins TRBV7-2 and TRBJ2-3; the match to TRBD2 covers 16 bases. There are 18 residues in the CDR3. Germline V CDR1 and CDR2: SGHTA, FQGNSA. V shed 1 base and J 8 bases; nucleotides not matched to a gene: 9. CDR3 in amino acids: CASSLDLGTSGRAGTQYF. The CDR3 DNA reads as TGTGCCAGCAGCTTAGACTTAGGGACTAGCGGGAGGGCCGGTACGCAGTATTTT.

The CDR3 reads CASSPEVNQPQHF. In nucleotides, the CDR3 is TGTGCCAGCAGTCCAGAGGTTAATCAGCCCCAGCATTTT. J is TRBJ1-5 and V is TRBV2, with D unclear. Germline CDR1 SNHLY, CDR2 FYNNEI. V lost 5 bases, J lost 4 bases, and 9 bases lay in between. The CDR3 contains 13 residues.

The chain couples TRBV11-2 to TRBJ1-2; the D gene is possibly TRBD1 (5 bases). Germline V lookup: CDR1 SGHAT, CDR2 FQNNGV. The V and J ends lost 4 bases and 0 bases respectively, with 15 bases between them. The CDR3 is 16 amino acids. The DNA of the CDR3 is TGTGCCAGCAGCTCCTACGGGAGGGGACCTAACTATGGCTACACCTTC. Its protein product is CASSSYGRGPNYGYTF.

CDR3 in DNA: TGTGCCAGCTCCCAGGACCGGGACGGGGAGCAGTACTTC. It yields the protein CASSQDRDGEQYF. This chain links TRBV18 with TRBJ2-7, with D tentatively TRBD1 or TRBD2 (5 bases each). Per the germline V gene, CDR1 is KGHSH and CDR2 is LQKENI. Trimming took off 6 bases at V and 7 bases at J, with 16 bases between the two ends. The CDR3 contains 13 residues.

The chain is built from TRBV29-1 and TRBJ2-1; 9 bases are shared with TRBD1. The V gene's germline CDR1 is SQVTM and CDR2 ANQGSEA. The CDR3 covers 15 residues. J gave up 8 bases and V 7 bases, and 15 bases lay outside the gene matches. The CDR3 loop is CSAGGWGQGSDEQFF. CDR3 in DNA: TGCAGCGCTGGGGGGTGGGGACAGGGTAGCGATGAGCAGTTCTTC.

The V gene is TRBV25-1, the J gene TRBJ2-2; 11 bases map to TRBD2. Germline V gene sequence: CDR1 MGHDK, CDR2 SYGVNS. V shed 6 bases and J 8 bases; nucleotides not matched to a gene: 8. The CDR3 loop spans 15 amino acids. CDR3 in amino acids: CASSLLAGVMGELFF. The CDR3 DNA sequence: TGTGCCAGCAGCCTACTAGCGGGAGTTATGGGGGAGCTGTTTTTT.

There are a few counts of this clone. The chain combines TRBV28 with TRBJ2-3, with unresolved D. Trimming left V 6 bases short and J 6 bases short, with 7 bases between. The CDR3 consists of 11 residues. Germline values: CDR1 MDHEN, CDR2 SYDVKM. CDR3 region: CASRRFDTQYF. CDR3 nucleotide sequence: TGTGCCAGCAGGAGATTTGATACGCAGTATTTT.

This sequence joins TRBV28 and TRBJ2-7; TRBD1 might be the D (6 bases). Deletions cut 6 bases from V and 4 bases from J, with 13 bases between. There are 13 residues in the CDR3. Germline values: CDR1 MDHEN, CDR2 SYDVKM. The CDR3, as DNA: TGTGCCAGCAGGATTACAGGGATTTACGAGCAGTACTTC. It translates to CASRITGIYEQYF.

The chain is built from TRBV6-6 and TRBJ2-1; a weak D match, TRBD1 (6 bases). Per the germline V gene, CDR1 is MNHNY and CDR2 is SVGAGI (reference sequence). Trimming left V 6 bases short and J 3 bases short, with 15 bases between. The length of the CDR3 is 15 residues. CDR3 in amino acids: CASRSPGHRYNEQFF. CDR3 bases: TGTGCCAGCAGATCACCGGGACACCGCTACAATGAGCAGTTCTTC.

This sequence joins TRBV7-9 and TRBJ1-2, with D possibly being TRBD1 (5 bases). Germline V CDR1 and CDR2: SEHNR, FQNEAQ (reference sequence). V was pared by 2 bases and J by 8 bases, with 21 bases between. The CDR3 covers 16 residues. The CDR3 spells CASSLFGPMGGSGYTF. DNA of the CDR3: TGTGCCAGCAGCTTATTCGGGCCTATGGGGGGGAGCGGCTACACCTTC.

This rearrangement joins TRBV28 to TRBJ2-7, with TRBD1 identical over 7 bases. The V gene's germline CDR1 is MDHEN and CDR2 SYDVKM. With V trimmed by 4 bases and J by 6 bases, 12 bases remained unmatched. This CDR3 has 15 amino acids. In DNA, the CDR3 is TGTGCCAGCAGTTCTTCACAGGGGTACCATGCCGAGCAGTACTTC. Translated: CASSSSQGYHAEQYF.

The chain couples TRBV7-2 to TRBJ2-7, with D possibly called TRBD1 or TRBD2 (5 bases each). The germline gives CDR1 SGHTA, CDR2 FQGNSA. The CDR3 has 14 amino acids. V was cut by 6 bases and J by 5 bases, with 17 bases left in between. The CDR3 spells CASSPPEGIHEQYF. The CDR3 nucleotides read TGTGCCAGCAGTCCTCCCGAGGGGATCCACGAGCAGTACTTC.

This clone was seen a few times. The CDR3 spells CAWSLLVEQPQHF. The CDR3 DNA is TGTGCCTGGAGTCTTCTGGTCGAACAGCCCCAGCATTTT. The V and J genes are TRBV30 and TRBJ1-5; no reliable D call. CDR1 is GTSNPN, CDR2 SVGIG, per germline (reference sequence). V shed 2 bases and J shed 7 bases, with 12 bases lying between them. The CDR3 is 13 residues long.

The chain has TRBV7-6 and TRBJ1-5; D is unresolved. V dropped 5 bases and J dropped 0 bases, with 8 bases sitting between them. The V gene's germline CDR1 is SGHVS and CDR2 FNYEAQ. The CDR3 loop spans 14 amino acids. This CDR3 reads CASSQEISNQPQHF. The CDR3 region has the DNA TGTGCCAGCAGCCAGGAGATTAGCAATCAGCCCCAGCATTTT.

The J gene is TRBJ1-1, the V gene TRBV2, with TRBD1 matching 8 bases. Germline assignment: CDR1 SNHLY and CDR2 FYNNEI. Germline trimming cut 4 bases from V and 5 bases from J; bases unmatched to any gene: 3. The CDR3 consists of 13 residues. In DNA, the CDR3 is TGTGCCAGCAGTGGACAGGGGTGGACTGAAGCTTTCTTT. Translation gives CASSGQGWTEAFF.

This chain joins TRBV4-1 and TRBJ2-1; TRBD2 matches at 10 bases. This CDR3 region has 16 residues. Per germline, CDR1 MGHRA and CDR2 YSYEKL. The V segment lost 3 bases and the J segment 5 bases; nucleotides outside the gene matches: 7. The CDR3 coding sequence is TGCGCCAGCAGCCAGCCTCTAGCGGGAGTGCACAATGAGCAGTTCTTC. Encoded protein: CASSQPLAGVHNEQFF.

Here the CDR3 DNA reads TGTGCCAGCAGCTTCAGTCCAGGGGGGCGCACTGAAGCTTTCTTT. Residues: CASSFSPGGRTEAFF. The V call is TRBV5-6, the J call TRBJ1-1; 7 nucleotides agree with TRBD1. The CDR3 sequence is 15 residues long. Germline V lookup: CDR1 SGHDT, CDR2 YYEEEE. V trimming: 2 bases; J trimming: 4 bases; junction bases outside the gene matches: 8.

A few counts support this clone. The rearrangement uses TRBV19 and TRBJ2-1; 7 bases map to TRBD2. Germline CDR1 LNHDA, CDR2 SQIVND (reference sequence). The CDR3 spans 15 residues. V lost 1 base and J lost 5; bases outside the gene matches: 5. The CDR3 bases are TGTGCCAGTAGTATAGCGGGGGGTTACGACAATGAGCAGTTCTTC. It yields the protein CASSIAGGYDNEQFF.